The present T cell receptor (beta chain) was sequenced within a study of OX40 agonist ivuxolimab in advanced cancers. The wider study: Earlier treatment with anti-PD-1, anti-PD-L1 or anti-CTLA-4 was permitted, and about 40% had received some.

Looked up from germline, CDR1 is SGHTA and CDR2 is FQGNSA. With V trimmed by 3 bases and J by 1 base, 2 bases remained unmatched. The CDR3 length is 15 residues. This clone has a handful of counts. The target antigen is unknown. Generated by immunoSEQ multiplex PCR, the TCRdb table keeps only in-frame clones and is missing some. Of 57,000 or so clones detected, roughly 82% appear once; the ten largest clones hold more than 2.5%. The study's findings and limits: Mean expanded clone counts were higher in CD8+ than CD4+ T cells.

The source is an adult with an advanced solid tumor such as melanoma, head and neck, liver or kidney cancer. The sequenced sample was CD4+ or CD8+ T cells sorted from blood, obtained in a trial of the OX40 agonist ivuxolimab. The J gene is TRBJ1-3, the V gene TRBV7-2; 8 bases match TRBD1. CDR3 residues: CASSFGQGSGNTIYF. DNA for the CDR3: TGTGCCAGCAGCTTTGGACAGGGTTCTGGAAACACCATATATTTT. The complete variable domain, with remaining parts taken from reference TRBV7-2 and TRBJ1-3, reads GAGVSQSPSNKVTEKGKDVELRCDPISGHTALYWYRQSLGQGLEFLIYFQGNSAPDKSGLPSDRFSAERTGGSVSTLTIQRTQQEDSAVYLCASSFGQGSGNTIYFGEGSWLTVV.